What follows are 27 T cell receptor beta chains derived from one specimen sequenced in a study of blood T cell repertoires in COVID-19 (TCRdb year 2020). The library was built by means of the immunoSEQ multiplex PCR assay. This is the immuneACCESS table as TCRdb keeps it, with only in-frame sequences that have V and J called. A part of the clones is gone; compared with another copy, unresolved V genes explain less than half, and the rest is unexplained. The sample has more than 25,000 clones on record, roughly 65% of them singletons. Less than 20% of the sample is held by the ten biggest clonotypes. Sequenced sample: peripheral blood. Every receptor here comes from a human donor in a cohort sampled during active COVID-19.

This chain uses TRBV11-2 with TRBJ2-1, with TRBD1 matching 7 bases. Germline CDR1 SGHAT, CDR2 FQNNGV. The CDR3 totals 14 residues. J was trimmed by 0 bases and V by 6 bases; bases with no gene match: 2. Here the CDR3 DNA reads TGTGCCAGCAGACAGGGGAGCTCCTACAATGAGCAGTTCTTC. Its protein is CASRQGSSYNEQFF.

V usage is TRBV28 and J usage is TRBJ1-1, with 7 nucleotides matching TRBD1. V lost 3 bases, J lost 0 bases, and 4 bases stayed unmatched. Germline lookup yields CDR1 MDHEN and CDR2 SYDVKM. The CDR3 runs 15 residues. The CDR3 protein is CASSFAGGMNTEAFF. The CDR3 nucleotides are TGTGCCAGCAGTTTTGCAGGGGGGATGAACACTGAAGCTTTCTTT.

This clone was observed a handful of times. The CDR3 region has the DNA TGTGCCAGTAGTACTCCAGATACGCAGTATTTT. This codes for CASSTPDTQYF. The V call is TRBV19, the J call TRBJ2-3; D not resolved. Germline V gene sequence: CDR1 LNHDA, CDR2 SQIVND (reference sequence). The CDR3 has 11 residues. The V and J ends lost 4 bases and 4 bases respectively, with 3 bases between them. The full variable domain, completed using reference TRBV19 and TRBJ2-3, is DGGITQSPKYLFRKEGQNVTLSCEQNLNHDAMYWYRQDPGQGLRLIYYSQIVNDFQKGDIAEGYSVSREKKESFPLTVTSAQKNPTAFYLCASSTPDTQYFGPGTRLTVL.

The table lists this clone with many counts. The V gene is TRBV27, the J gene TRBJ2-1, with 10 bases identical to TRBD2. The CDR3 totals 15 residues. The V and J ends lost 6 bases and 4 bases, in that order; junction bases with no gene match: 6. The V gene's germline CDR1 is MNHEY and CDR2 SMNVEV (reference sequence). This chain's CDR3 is CASSSSGRGYNEQFF. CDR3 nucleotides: TGTGCCAGCAGCTCCAGCGGGAGGGGGTACAATGAGCAGTTCTTC.

CDR3 coding DNA: TGTGCCAGCAGCCAAGGGGGGAGGTACGAGCAGTACTTC. Residues: CASSQGGRYEQYF. This sequence joins TRBV3-1 (or the pseudogene TRBV3-2) and TRBJ2-7; possible D gene TRBD2, 6 bases. This CDR3 spans 13 amino acids. The ends were cut back, 1 base at V and 4 bases at J, with 8 bases in the middle. Germline V gene sequence: CDR1 LGHDT, CDR2 YNNKEL (reference sequence).

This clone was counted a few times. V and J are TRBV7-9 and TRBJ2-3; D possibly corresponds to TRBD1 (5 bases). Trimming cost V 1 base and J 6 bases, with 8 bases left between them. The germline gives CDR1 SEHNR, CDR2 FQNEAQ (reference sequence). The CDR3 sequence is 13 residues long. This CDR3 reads CASSLGRADTQYF. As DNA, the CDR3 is TGTGCCAGCAGCTTAGGCAGGGCGGATACGCAGTATTTT.

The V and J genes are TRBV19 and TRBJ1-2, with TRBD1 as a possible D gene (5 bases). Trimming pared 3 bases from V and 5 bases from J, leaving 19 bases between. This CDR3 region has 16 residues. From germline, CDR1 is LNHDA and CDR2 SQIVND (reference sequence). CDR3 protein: CASSIGQGWDPYGYTF. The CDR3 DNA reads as TGTGCCAGTAGTATTGGGCAGGGTTGGGATCCATATGGCTACACCTTC.

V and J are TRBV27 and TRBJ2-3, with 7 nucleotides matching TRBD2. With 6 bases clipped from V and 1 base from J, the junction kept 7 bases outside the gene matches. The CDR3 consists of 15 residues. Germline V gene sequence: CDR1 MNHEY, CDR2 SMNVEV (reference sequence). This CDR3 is CASRASGPGTDTQYF. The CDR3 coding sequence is TGTGCCAGCAGGGCTAGCGGACCAGGCACAGATACGCAGTATTTT.

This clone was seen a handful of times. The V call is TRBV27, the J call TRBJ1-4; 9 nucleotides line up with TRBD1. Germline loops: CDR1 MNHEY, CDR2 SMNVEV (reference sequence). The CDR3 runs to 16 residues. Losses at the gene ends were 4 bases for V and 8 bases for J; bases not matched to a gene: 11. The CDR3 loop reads CASSSTGGRRGEKLFF. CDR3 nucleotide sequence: TGTGCCAGCAGTTCTACAGGGGGCCGGAGGGGAGAAAAACTGTTTTTT.

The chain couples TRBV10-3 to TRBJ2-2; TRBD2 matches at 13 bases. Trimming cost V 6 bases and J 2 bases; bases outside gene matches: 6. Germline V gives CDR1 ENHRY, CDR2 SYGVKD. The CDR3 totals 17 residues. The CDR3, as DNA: TGTGCCATCAGGGGGACTAGCGGGATCCCAAACACCGGGGAGCTGTTTTTT. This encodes CAIRGTSGIPNTGELFF.

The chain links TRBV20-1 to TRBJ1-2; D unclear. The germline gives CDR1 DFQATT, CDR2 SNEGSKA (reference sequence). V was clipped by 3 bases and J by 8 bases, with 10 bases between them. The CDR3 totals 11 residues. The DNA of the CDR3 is TGCAGTGCTAGCCCCGTTCCCGGCTACACCTTC. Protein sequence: CSASPVPGYTF.

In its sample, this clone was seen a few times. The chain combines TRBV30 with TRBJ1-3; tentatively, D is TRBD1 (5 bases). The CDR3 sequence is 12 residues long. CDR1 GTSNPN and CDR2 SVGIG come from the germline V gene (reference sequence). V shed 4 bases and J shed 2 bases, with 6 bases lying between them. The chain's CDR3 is CAWTGAGNTIYF. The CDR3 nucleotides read TGTGCCTGGACGGGGGCTGGAAACACCATATATTTT.

The CDR3 loop is CASSPGGNEQFF. The CDR3 DNA follows: TGTGCCAGCAGCCCCGGGGGGAATGAGCAGTTCTTC. This chain joins TRBV6-6 and TRBJ2-1; 7 positions match TRBD2. Germline CDR1 is MNHNY and CDR2 is SVGAGI (reference sequence). The CDR3 sequence is 12 residues long. V trimming: 6 bases; J trimming: 7 bases; junction bases outside the gene matches: 3.

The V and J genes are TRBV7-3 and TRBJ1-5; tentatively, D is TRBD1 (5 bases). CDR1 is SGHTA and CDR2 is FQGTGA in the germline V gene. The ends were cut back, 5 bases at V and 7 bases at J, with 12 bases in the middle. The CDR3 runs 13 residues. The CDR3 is CASSPLGGQPQHF. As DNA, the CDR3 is TGTGCCAGCAGCCCCCTGGGGGGACAGCCCCAGCATTTT.

The CDR3 here is CASSLGVRQAYYEQYF. CDR3 nucleotides: TGTGCCAGCAGCTTGGGCGTTCGGCAGGCTTACTACGAGCAGTACTTC. The chain employs TRBV5-6 and TRBJ2-7; D unresolved. The germline V and J ends were trimmed by 0 bases and 3 bases, with 16 bases remaining between them. CDR3 length: 16 amino acids. CDR1 and CDR2 (germline): SGHDT, YYEEEE.

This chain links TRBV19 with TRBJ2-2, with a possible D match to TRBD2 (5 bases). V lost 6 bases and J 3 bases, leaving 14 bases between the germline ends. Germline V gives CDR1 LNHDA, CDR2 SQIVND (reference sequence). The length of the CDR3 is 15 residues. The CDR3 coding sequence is TGTGCCAGTAGCCTAGGGCTAGCCGACACCGGGGAGCTGTTTTTT. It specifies CASSLGLADTGELFF.

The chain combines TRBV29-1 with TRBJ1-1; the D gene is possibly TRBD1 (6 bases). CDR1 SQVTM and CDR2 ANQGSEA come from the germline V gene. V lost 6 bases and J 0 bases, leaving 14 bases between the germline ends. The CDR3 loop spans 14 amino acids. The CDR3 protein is CSVAVTGLNTEAFF. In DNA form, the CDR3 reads TGCAGCGTCGCTGTGACAGGCCTGAACACTGAAGCTTTCTTT. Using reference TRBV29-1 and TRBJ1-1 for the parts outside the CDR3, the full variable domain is SAVISQKPSRDICQRGTSLTIQCQVDSQVTMMFWYRQQPGQSLTLIATANQGSEATYESGFVIDKFPISRPNLTFSTLTVSNMSPEDSSIYLCSVAVTGLNTEAFFGQGTRLTVV.

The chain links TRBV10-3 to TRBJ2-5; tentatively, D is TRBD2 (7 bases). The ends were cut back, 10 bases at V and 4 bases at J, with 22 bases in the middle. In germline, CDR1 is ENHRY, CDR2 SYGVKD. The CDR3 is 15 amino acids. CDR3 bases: TGTGCCACCGCCGGGGGGCCAGGGGAAGGAGAGACCCAGTACTTC. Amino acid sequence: CATAGGPGEGETQYF.

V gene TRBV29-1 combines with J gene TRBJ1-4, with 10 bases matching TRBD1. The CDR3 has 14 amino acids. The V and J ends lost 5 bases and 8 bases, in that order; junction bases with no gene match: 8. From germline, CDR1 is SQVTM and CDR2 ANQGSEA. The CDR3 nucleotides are TGCAGCGTTAAGGCCGGGACAGGGGCCGAAAAACTGTTTTTT. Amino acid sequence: CSVKAGTGAEKLFF.

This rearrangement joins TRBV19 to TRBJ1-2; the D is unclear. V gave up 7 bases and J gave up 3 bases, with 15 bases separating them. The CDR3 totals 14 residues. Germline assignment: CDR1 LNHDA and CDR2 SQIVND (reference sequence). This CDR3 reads CASTRARSYYGYTF. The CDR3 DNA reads TGTGCCAGTACTCGCGCTAGGAGTTACTATGGCTACACCTTC.

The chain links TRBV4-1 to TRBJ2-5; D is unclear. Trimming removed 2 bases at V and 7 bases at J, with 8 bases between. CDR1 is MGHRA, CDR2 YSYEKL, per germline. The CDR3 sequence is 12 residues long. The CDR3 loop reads CASSQSPGTQYF. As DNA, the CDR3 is TGCGCCAGCAGCCAATCGCCGGGGACCCAGTACTTC.

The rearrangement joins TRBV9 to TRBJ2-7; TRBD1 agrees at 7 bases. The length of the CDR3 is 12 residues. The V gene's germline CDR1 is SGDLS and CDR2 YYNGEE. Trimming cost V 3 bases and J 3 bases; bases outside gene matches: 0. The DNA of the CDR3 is TGTGCCAGCAGCGGACAGGGCTACGAGCAGTACTTC. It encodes CASSGQGYEQYF.

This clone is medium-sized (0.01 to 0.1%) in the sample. The CDR3 here is CASSLTDSGNTIYF. CDR3 nucleotides: TGTGCCAGCAGCTTGACAGACTCTGGAAACACCATATATTTT. This chain uses TRBV11-3 with TRBJ1-3; tentatively, D is TRBD1 (5 bases). Deletions cut 3 bases from V and 0 bases from J, with 6 bases between. The CDR3 loop spans 14 amino acids. Germline CDR1 reads SGHNT; CDR2 reads YENEEA.

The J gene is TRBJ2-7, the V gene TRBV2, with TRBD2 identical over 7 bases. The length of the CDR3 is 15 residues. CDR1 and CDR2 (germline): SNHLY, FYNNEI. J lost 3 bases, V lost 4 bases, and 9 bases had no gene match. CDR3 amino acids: CASSGSGNSNYEQYF. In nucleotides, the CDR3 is TGTGCCAGCAGTGGCAGCGGGAACTCAAACTACGAGCAGTACTTC.

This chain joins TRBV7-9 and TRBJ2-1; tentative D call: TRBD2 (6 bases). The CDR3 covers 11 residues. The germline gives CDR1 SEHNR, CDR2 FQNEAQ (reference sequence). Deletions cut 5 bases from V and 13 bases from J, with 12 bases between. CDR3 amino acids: CASSRDFQQFF. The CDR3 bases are TGTGCCAGCAGCCGGGACTTCCAACAGTTCTTC.

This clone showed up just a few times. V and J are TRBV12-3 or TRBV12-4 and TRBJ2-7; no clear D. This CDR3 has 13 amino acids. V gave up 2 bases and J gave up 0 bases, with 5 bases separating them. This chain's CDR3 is CASSLMSSYEQYF. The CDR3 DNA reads TGTGCCAGCAGTTTAATGAGCTCCTACGAGCAGTACTTC.

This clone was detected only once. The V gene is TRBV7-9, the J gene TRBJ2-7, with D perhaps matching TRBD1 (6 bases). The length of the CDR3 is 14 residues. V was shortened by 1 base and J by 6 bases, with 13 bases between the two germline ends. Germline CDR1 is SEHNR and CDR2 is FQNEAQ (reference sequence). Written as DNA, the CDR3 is TGTGCCAGCAGCTTAGGCGGTCAGGGGATCGAGCAGTACTTC. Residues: CASSLGGQGIEQYF.